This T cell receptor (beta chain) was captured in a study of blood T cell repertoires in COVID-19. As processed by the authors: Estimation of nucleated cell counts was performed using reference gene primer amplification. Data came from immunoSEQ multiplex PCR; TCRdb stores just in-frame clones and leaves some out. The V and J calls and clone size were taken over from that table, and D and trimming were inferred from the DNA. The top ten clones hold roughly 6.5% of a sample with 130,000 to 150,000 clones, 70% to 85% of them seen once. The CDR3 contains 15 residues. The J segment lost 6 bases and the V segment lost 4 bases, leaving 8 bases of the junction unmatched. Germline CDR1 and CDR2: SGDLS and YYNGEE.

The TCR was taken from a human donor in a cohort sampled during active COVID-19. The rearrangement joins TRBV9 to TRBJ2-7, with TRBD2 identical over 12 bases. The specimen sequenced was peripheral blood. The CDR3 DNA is TGTGCCAGCAGCCCCTCTAGCGGGGGGGCGGTCGAGCAGTACTTC. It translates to CASSPSSGGAVEQYF.